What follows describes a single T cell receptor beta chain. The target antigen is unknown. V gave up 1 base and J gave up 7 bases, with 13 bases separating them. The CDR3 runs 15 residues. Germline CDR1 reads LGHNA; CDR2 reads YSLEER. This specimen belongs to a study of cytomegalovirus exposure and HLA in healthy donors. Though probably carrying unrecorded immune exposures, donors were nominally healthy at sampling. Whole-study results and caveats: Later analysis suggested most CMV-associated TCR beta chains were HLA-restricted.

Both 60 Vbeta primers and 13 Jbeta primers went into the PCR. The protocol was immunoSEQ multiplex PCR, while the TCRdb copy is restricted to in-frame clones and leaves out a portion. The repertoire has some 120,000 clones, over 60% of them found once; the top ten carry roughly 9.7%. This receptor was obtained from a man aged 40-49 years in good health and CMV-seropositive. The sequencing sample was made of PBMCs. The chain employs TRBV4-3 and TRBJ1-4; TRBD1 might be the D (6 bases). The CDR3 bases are TGCGCCAGCAGCCAAGCGTGGGGGCGCGTTGAAAAACTGTTTTTT. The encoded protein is CASSQAWGRVEKLFF.